This T cell receptor (beta chain) was identified during a study of Ad26.COV2.S vaccination and SARS-CoV-2 variants. Overall study context: Donor participated within the Ad26.COV2.S arm of the COV1001 trial. Into the muscle, Ad26.COV2.S was dosed once or twice, 56 days apart.

The sample's treatment: roughly 18 received Ad26.COV2.S at low or high dose, single or two shots; about 5 received placebo; per-sample allocation not given. Specimen acquisition occurred on day 63 following the initial vaccine or placebo injection. As for this clone: Antigen unknown.

Germline assignment: CDR1 SGDLS and CDR2 YYNGEE. The CDR3 loop spans 16 amino acids. With 1 base removed from V and 2 bases from J, the gap between germline ends came to 13 bases. Sequencing used immunoSEQ multiplex PCR; TCRdb keeps in-frame clones, though not all of them. The top ten hold about 3.6% of the sample, which has roughly 420,000 clones, around 87% seen once. General study points: Overall T cell responses may have been underestimated by the analyses of TCR breadth and depth.

The clonotype originates from a person between 18 and 60 years old who received the Ad26.COV2.S COVID-19 vaccine or a placebo. This chain links TRBV9 with TRBJ1-3; D perhaps matches TRBD1 (5 bases). Specimen: peripheral blood, collected in a trial of Ad26.COV2.S vaccine versus placebo. The CDR3 here is CASSVRGGSAGNTIYF. For the CDR3, the DNA is TGTGCCAGCAGCGTACGTGGGGGGAGCGCTGGAAACACCATATATTTT.